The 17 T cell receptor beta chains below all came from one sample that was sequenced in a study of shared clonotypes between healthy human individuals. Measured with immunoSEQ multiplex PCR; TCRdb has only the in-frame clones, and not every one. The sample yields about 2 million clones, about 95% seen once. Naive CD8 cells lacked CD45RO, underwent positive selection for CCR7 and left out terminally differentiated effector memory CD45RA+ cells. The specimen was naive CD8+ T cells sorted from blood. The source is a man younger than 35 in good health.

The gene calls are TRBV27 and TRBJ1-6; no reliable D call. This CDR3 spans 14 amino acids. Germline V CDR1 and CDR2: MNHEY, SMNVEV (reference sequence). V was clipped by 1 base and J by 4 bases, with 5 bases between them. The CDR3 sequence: CASSLLGYNSPLHF. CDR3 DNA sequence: TGTGCCAGCAGTTTATTGGGTTATAATTCACCCCTCCACTTT.

CDR3 amino acids: CASSYSGEGEETQYF. The CDR3 DNA reads TGTGCCAGCAGTTACTCGGGCGAGGGAGAAGAGACCCAGTACTTC. The chain links TRBV6-5 to TRBJ2-5; D might be TRBD2 (5 bases). The CDR3 covers 15 residues. Germline CDR1 reads MNHEY; CDR2 reads SVGAGI. The V gene lost 0 bases and the J gene lost 3 bases, with 11 bases spanning the gap.

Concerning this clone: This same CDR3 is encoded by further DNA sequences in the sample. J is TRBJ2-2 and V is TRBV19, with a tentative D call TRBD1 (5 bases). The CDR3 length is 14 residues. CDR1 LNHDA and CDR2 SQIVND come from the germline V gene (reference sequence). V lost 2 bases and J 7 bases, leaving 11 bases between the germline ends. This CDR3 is CASSIPREGGELFF. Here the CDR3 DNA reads TGTGCCAGTAGTATACCCAGGGAAGGCGGGGAGCTGTTTTTT.

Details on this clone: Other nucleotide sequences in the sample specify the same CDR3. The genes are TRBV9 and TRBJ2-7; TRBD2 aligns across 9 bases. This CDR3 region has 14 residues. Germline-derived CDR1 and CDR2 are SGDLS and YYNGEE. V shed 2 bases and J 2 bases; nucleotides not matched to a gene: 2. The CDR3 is CASSVLAGTYEQYF. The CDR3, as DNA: TGTGCCAGCAGCGTCCTAGCGGGAACCTACGAGCAGTACTTC.

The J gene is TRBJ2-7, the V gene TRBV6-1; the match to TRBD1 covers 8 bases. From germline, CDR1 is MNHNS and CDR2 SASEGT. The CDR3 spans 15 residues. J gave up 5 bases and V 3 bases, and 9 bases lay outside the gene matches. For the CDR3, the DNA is TGTGCCAGCAGTGAGAGGCAGGGGGCCCCAGACGAGCAGTACTTC. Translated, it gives CASSERQGAPDEQYF.

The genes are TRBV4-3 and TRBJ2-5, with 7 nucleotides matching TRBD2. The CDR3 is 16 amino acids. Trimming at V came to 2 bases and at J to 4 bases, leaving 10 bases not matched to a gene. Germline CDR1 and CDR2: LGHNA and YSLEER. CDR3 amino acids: CASSQYFWDYGETQYF. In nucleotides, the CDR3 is TGCGCCAGCAGCCAATATTTTTGGGACTACGGAGAGACCCAGTACTTC.

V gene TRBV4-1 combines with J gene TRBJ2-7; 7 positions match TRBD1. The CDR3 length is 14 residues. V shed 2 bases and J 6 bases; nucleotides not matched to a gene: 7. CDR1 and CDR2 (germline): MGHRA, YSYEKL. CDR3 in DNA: TGCGCCAGCAGCCAACGGACAGGTCCTCCCGAGCAGTACTTC. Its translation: CASSQRTGPPEQYF.

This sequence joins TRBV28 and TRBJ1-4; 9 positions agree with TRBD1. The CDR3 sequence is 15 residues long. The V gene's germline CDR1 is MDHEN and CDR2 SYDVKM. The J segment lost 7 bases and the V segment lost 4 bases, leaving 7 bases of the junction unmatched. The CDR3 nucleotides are TGTGCCAGCAGTTCCGGACAGGGGTACGGTGAAAAACTGTTTTTT. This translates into CASSSGQGYGEKLFF.

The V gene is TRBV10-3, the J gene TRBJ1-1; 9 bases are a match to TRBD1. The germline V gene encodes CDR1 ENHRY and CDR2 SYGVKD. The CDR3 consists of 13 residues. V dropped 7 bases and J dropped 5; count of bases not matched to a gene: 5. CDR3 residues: CAIKQGAETEAFF. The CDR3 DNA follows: TGTGCCATCAAACAGGGGGCAGAGACTGAAGCTTTCTTT.

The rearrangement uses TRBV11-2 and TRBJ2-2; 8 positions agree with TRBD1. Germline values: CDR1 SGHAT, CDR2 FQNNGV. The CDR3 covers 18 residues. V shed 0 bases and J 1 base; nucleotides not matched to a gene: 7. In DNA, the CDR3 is TGTGCCAGCAGCTTAGATGAGCCGGGACAGGAGAACACCGGGGAGCTGTTTTTT. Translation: CASSLDEPGQENTGELFF.

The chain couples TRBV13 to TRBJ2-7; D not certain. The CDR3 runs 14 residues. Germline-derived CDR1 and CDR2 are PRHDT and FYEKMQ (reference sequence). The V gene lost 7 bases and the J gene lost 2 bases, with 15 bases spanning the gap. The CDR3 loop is CASMGGRFTYEQYF. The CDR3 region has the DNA TGTGCCAGCATGGGCGGTAGGTTTACCTACGAGCAGTACTTC.

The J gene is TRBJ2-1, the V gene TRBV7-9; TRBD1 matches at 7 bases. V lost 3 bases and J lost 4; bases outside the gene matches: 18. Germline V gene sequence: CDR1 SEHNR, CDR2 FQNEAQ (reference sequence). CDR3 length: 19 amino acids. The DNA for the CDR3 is TGTGCCAGCAGCTTCCTCCGGGACAGTGCCGAAGTGGGATACAATGAGCAGTTCTTC. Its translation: CASSFLRDSAEVGYNEQFF.

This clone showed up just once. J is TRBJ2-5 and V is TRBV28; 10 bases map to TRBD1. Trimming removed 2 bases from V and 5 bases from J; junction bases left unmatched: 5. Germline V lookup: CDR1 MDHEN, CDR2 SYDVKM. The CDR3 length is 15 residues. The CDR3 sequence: CASSLKTGGEETQYF. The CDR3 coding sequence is TGTGCCAGCAGTTTAAAGACAGGGGGCGAGGAGACCCAGTACTTC.

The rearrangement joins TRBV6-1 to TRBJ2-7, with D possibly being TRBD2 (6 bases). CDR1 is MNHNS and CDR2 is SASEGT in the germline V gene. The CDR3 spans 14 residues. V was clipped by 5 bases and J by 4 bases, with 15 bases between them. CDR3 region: CASSLKSDYYEQYF. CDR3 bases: TGTGCCAGCAGTCTCAAGTCGGACTATTACGAGCAGTACTTC.

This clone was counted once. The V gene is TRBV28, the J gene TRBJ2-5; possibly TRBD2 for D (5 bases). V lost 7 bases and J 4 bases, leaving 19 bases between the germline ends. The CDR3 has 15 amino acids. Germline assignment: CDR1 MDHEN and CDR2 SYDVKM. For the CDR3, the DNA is TGTGCCAGCACCCCTCAGTTTGAGGGAACAGAGACCCAGTACTTC. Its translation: CASTPQFEGTETQYF.

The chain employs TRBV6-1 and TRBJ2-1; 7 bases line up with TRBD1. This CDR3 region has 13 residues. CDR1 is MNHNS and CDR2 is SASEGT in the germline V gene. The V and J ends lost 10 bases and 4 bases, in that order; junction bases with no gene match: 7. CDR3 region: CANSQGVYNEQFF. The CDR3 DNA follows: TGTGCCAACTCGCAGGGGGTGTACAATGAGCAGTTCTTC.

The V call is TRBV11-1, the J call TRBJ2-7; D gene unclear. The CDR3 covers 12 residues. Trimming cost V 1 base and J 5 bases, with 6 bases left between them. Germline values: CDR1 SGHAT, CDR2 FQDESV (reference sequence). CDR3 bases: TGTGCCAGCAGCTTAGTAGGGAACGAGCAGTACTTC. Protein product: CASSLVGNEQYF.